This TCR beta chain was observed in a study of blood T cells in healthy people across ages. Then a second PCR, running about 6 to 11 cycles, was carried out with a sample-barcoded 5' primer and a J-beta primer mix. MiXCR, run by TCRdb on the 5' RACE reads, gives a single entry per CDR3 protein. The profile shows hundreds of thousands of distinct CDR3 sequences, roughly 50% of them singletons. Roughly 10 milliliters of peripheral blood were drawn from each donor. Extraction of total RNA produced a minimum of 6 micrograms from each sample. Germline values: CDR1 MDHEN, CDR2 SYDVKM. The CDR3 runs 13 residues. Study results and caveats: Reliance upon unsorted PBMCs precluded definitive naive versus antigen-experienced comparison. The fall in TCR beta diversity per million T cells was roughly linear with age.

Remarks on this clonotype: No antigen is known for it.

The chain employs TRBV28 and TRBJ2-4, with D maybe TRBD2 (5 bases). The J call could be wrong; TRBJ2-7 is a better fit for the DNA end. This sequence was found in a man aged 30 to 45 in good health. Sequenced material: blood. CDR3 loop: CASSFYPGDEQYF. CDR3 sequence (DNA): TGTGCCAGCAGTTTTTACCCCGGGGACGAGCAGTACTTC.